This T cell receptor (beta chain) was obtained from a study of blood T cell repertoires in COVID-19. This CDR3 has 19 amino acids. With 4 bases clipped from V and 4 bases from J, the junction kept 18 bases outside the gene matches. The germline V gene encodes CDR1 SGHDN and CDR2 FVKESK. This table comes from immunoSEQ multiplex PCR, and its TCRdb copy is limited to in-frame clones, with some not included. The table records over 100,000 clones, roughly 85% of them present only once. This sequence originates from a woman in her sixties or seventies with acute or convalescent COVID-19. Material for sequencing was peripheral blood. The chain employs TRBV14 and TRBJ2-5, with 10 bases lining up with TRBD2. The CDR3 DNA reads as TGTGCCAGCAGCCCAATGAAAACTAGCGGGACCCCTCGGGGAGAGACCCAGTACTTC. Translating it yields CASSPMKTSGTPRGETQYF.